What follows are 24 T cell receptor beta chains derived from one specimen sequenced in a study of blood T cell repertoires in COVID-19. TCRdb's table, derived via immunoSEQ multiplex PCR, lists solely in-frame clones and lacks some. The table records 130,000 to 150,000 clones, 80% to 90% of them present only once. Source material: peripheral blood. These receptors were collected from a woman in her 50s with acute or convalescent COVID-19.

This clone was counted a few times. J is TRBJ2-6 and V is TRBV30; 9 bases are shared with TRBD1. There are 17 residues in the CDR3. The germline V gene encodes CDR1 GTSNPN and CDR2 SVGIG (reference sequence). The ends lost 3 bases at V and 3 bases at J; junction bases unmatched: 9. The CDR3 DNA sequence: TGTGCCTGGAGCTCCGGGACAGGGAACCATGGGGCCAACGTCCTGACTTTC. Its translation is CAWSSGTGNHGANVLTF.

V is TRBV24-1 and J is TRBJ2-1, with 11 positions matching TRBD2. V was pared by 0 bases and J by 8 bases, with 5 bases of the junction left unmatched. Germline-derived CDR1 and CDR2 are KGHDR and SFDVKD. The CDR3 consists of 16 residues. As DNA, the CDR3 is TGTGCCACCAGTGATTTGCCTAGCGGGAGGCCGGATGAGCAGTTCTTC. Its translation: CATSDLPSGRPDEQFF.

This chain uses TRBV2 with TRBJ2-1; no reliable D call. V lost 6 bases and J 8 bases, leaving 8 bases between the germline ends. The germline V gene has CDR1 SNHLY and CDR2 FYNNEI. The CDR3 runs to 11 residues. CDR3: CASRERDEQFF. Here the CDR3 DNA reads TGTGCCAGCAGAGAACGGGATGAGCAGTTCTTC.

This chain joins TRBV2 and TRBJ2-2; no clear D. CDR1 and CDR2 (germline): SNHLY, FYNNEI. CDR3 size: 19 residues. The V end was cut by 0 bases, the J end by 7 bases, with 24 bases between. CDR3 loop: CASSEAAGYSKRYNGELFF. The CDR3 region has the DNA TGTGCCAGCAGTGAAGCGGCTGGCTACAGCAAGAGATATAACGGGGAGCTGTTTTTT.

This clone showed up just a few times. V gene TRBV5-1 combines with J gene TRBJ2-7, with 12 bases that match TRBD2. The length of the CDR3 is 16 residues. Germline V CDR1 and CDR2: SGHRS, YFSETQ. J gave up 5 bases and V 2 bases, and 8 bases lay outside the gene matches. CDR3 sequence (DNA): TGCGCCAGCAGCTTCCTAACTAGCGGGAGGACAGACGAGCAGTACTTC. Its protein product is CASSFLTSGRTDEQYF.

The sample holds one count of this clone. The V and J genes are TRBV1 and TRBJ2-3; TRBD2, as called in the table, went unchecked against the DNA. TRBV1 has pseudogene status. The CDR3 extends over 17 amino acids. CDR3 amino acids: CTSSPPGLAGGGDTQYF. The CDR3 nucleotides are TGCACCAGCAGCCCTCCGGGACTAGCGGGGGGGGGAGATACGCAGTATTTT.

The chain has TRBV5-8 and TRBJ1-1; D might be TRBD1 (6 bases). V shed 0 bases and J shed 5 bases, with 20 bases lying between them. The CDR3 sequence is 17 residues long. CDR1 SGHTS and CDR2 YDEGEE come from the germline V gene. The CDR3 reads CASSLAWGGARRTEAFF. CDR3 nucleotides: TGTGCCAGCAGCTTGGCCTGGGGGGGGGCGAGACGAACTGAAGCTTTCTTT.

This clone was seen a few times. The J gene is TRBJ1-2, the V gene TRBV6-5; D possibly corresponds to TRBD1 (6 bases). Trimming left V 6 bases short and J 4 bases short, with 18 bases between. The CDR3 contains 15 residues. Germline CDR1 reads MNHEY; CDR2 reads SVGAGI. The CDR3 sequence: CASRTGHPFGYGYTF. CDR3 bases: TGTGCCAGCAGAACGGGACACCCCTTTGGCTATGGCTACACCTTC.

V and J are TRBV7-9 and TRBJ1-1; no firm D call. Germline CDR1 reads SEHNR; CDR2 reads FQNEAQ (reference sequence). This CDR3 is built from 13 residues. V dropped 1 base and J dropped 1 base, with 4 bases sitting between them. Here the CDR3 DNA reads TGTGCCAGCAGCTTAGAGCAGAACACTGAAGCTTTCTTT. It codes for CASSLEQNTEAFF.

In this sample, this clone turned up once. The chain carries TRBV7-2 and TRBJ2-7; 11 bases match TRBD2. This CDR3 region has 15 residues. J gave up 4 bases and V 5 bases, and 7 bases lay outside the gene matches. CDR1 is SGHTA, CDR2 FQGNSA, per germline. The CDR3 region has the DNA TGTGCCAGCAGCCCGACTAGCGGGACCGGTTACGAGCAGTACTTC. This encodes CASSPTSGTGYEQYF.

The chain combines TRBV14 with TRBJ2-3; D possibly corresponds to TRBD2 (6 bases). V was pared by 6 bases and J by 2 bases, with 21 bases between. This CDR3 contains 17 residues. CDR1 and CDR2 from the germline V gene are SGHDN and FVKESK. CDR3 nucleotides: TGTGCCAGCAGTCCCACCTTTTCGACTAGTGACACAGATACGCAGTATTTT. This codes for CASSPTFSTSDTDTQYF. The full variable domain, its missing parts supplied by reference TRBV14 and TRBJ2-3, is EAGVTQFPSHSVIEKGQTVTLRCDPISGHDNLYWYRRVMGKEIKFLLHFVKESKQDESGMPNNRFLAERTGGTYSTLKVQPAELEDSGVYFCASSPTFSTSDTDTQYFGPGTRLTVL.

CDR3 nucleotides: TGTGCCAGCAGCTCCCTCAGGACAGGGGGCAGGGATGAGCAGTTCTTC. This translates into CASSSLRTGGRDEQFF. J is TRBJ2-1 and V is TRBV13; 11 positions match TRBD1. Germline CDR1 is PRHDT and CDR2 is FYEKMQ (reference sequence). V was pared by 4 bases and J by 8 bases, with 10 bases of the junction left unmatched. This CDR3 spans 16 amino acids.

The count of this clone is one. The chain joins TRBV3-1 (or the pseudogene TRBV3-2) to TRBJ1-1; D call uncertain. Germline lookup yields CDR1 LGHDT and CDR2 YNNKEL (reference sequence). Trimming took 1 base from V and 5 from J, leaving 5 bases between them. This CDR3 is 12 amino acids long. The CDR3 DNA follows: TGTGCCAGCAGCCAAGTATCTACTGAAGCTTTCTTT. Its protein is CASSQVSTEAFF.

The rearrangement links TRBV6-5 to TRBJ1-2; the match to TRBD1 covers 8 bases. The CDR3 is made up of 14 amino acids. Trimming took 8 bases from V and 8 from J; bases not matched to a gene: 13. Looked up from germline, CDR1 is MNHEY and CDR2 is SVGAGI. The CDR3 nucleotides read TGTGCCAGCCCTAAGGACAGGGCCGTCGGCGGCTACACCTTC. Its translation is CASPKDRAVGGYTF.

The chain combines TRBV5-1 with TRBJ1-3; D possibly corresponds to TRBD1 (5 bases). V was clipped by 5 bases and J by 3 bases, with 12 bases between them. From germline, CDR1 is SGHRS and CDR2 YFSETQ. This CDR3 comprises 14 residues. The CDR3 protein is CASSDQGVGNTIYF. The CDR3 bases are TGCGCCAGCAGTGATCAAGGGGTTGGAAACACCATATATTTT.

The chain carries TRBV6-1 and TRBJ1-1; 7 nucleotides agree with TRBD1. Trimming took 0 bases from V and 5 from J; bases not matched to a gene: 12. This CDR3 has 17 amino acids. Germline loops: CDR1 MNHNS, CDR2 SASEGT. CDR3 loop: CASSEANGGRGETEAFF. The CDR3 nucleotides read TGTGCCAGCAGTGAAGCAAATGGGGGCAGGGGGGAAACTGAAGCTTTCTTT.

The V call is TRBV7-3, the J call TRBJ1-6; TRBD1 matches 7 bases. Germline assignment: CDR1 SGHTA and CDR2 FQGTGA. V trimming: 5 bases; J trimming: 1 base; junction bases outside the gene matches: 2. The CDR3 is 15 residues long. CDR3 residues: CASSPTGSYNSPLHF. CDR3 nucleotide sequence: TGTGCCAGCAGCCCGACAGGGTCCTATAATTCACCCCTCCACTTT.

The chain links TRBV7-9 to TRBJ2-2; possibly TRBD1 for D (6 bases). The CDR3 is made up of 18 amino acids. The ends were cut back, 6 bases at V and 1 base at J, with 21 bases in the middle. Germline V gene data show CDR1 as SEHNR and CDR2 as FQNEAQ (reference sequence). CDR3 coding DNA: TGTGCCAGCAGGTTAATCTCGGGACAATTTTTGAACACCGGGGAGCTGTTTTTT. It is translated as CASRLISGQFLNTGELFF.

The rearrangement links TRBV30 to TRBJ1-1; D is unresolved. The CDR3 covers 10 residues. Germline assignment: CDR1 GTSNPN and CDR2 SVGIG (reference sequence). The V and J ends lost 2 bases and 7 bases respectively, with 5 bases between them. DNA of the CDR3: TGTGCCTGGAGTCAAAATGAAGCTTTCTTT. The encoded protein is CAWSQNEAFF. The full variable domain, rest sourced from reference TRBV30 and TRBJ1-1, is SQTIHQWPATLVQPVGSPLSLECTVEGTSNPNLYWYRQAAGRGLQLLFYSVGIGQISSEVPQNLSASRPQDRQFILSSKKLLLSDSGFYLCAWSQNEAFFGQGTRLTVV.

V usage is TRBV3-1 (or the pseudogene TRBV3-2) and J usage is TRBJ1-1; D ambiguous. Germline V gene data show CDR1 as LGHDT and CDR2 as YNNKEL (reference sequence). There are 16 residues in the CDR3. V dropped 0 bases and J dropped 5 bases, with 16 bases sitting between them. CDR3 residues: CASSQDSEWASTEAFF. In nucleotides, the CDR3 is TGTGCCAGCAGCCAAGATTCTGAGTGGGCCTCTACTGAAGCTTTCTTT.

This chain joins TRBV2 and TRBJ2-3; the match to TRBD1 covers 7 bases. Germline assignment: CDR1 SNHLY and CDR2 FYNNEI. V trimming: 7 bases; J trimming: 6 bases; junction bases outside the gene matches: 4. This CDR3 spans 12 amino acids. This chain's CDR3 is CASIIQGDTQYF. The CDR3 bases are TGTGCCAGCATCATACAGGGGGATACGCAGTATTTT.

The rearrangement joins TRBV7-9 to TRBJ2-7; 12 bases align to TRBD2. Germline lookup yields CDR1 SEHNR and CDR2 FQNEAQ (reference sequence). V was pared by 2 bases and J by 5 bases, with 13 bases of the junction left unmatched. The CDR3 loop spans 18 amino acids. The CDR3 DNA reads as TGTGCCAGCAGCTTAAAGGCGACTAGCGGGGGCCGGGGGCACGAGCAGTACTTC. This encodes CASSLKATSGGRGHEQYF.

On this clone: The DNA is left out, because the CDR3 cannot be placed on it with certainty; the CDR3 is given as TCRdb lists it. This rearrangement joins TRBV21-1 to TRBJ1-3. TRBV21-1 is a recognized pseudogene. The CDR3 comprises 16 residues, both ends counted. The CDR3 reads CASSKVAEGTGNTIYF.

The J gene is TRBJ2-7, the V gene TRBV3-1 (or the pseudogene TRBV3-2); D possibly corresponds to TRBD2 (6 bases). The CDR3 is made up of 14 amino acids. The germline CDR1 and CDR2 sequences are LGHDT and YNNKEL (reference sequence). V lost 1 base, J lost 2 bases, and 9 bases lay in between. DNA for the CDR3: TGTGCCAGCAGCCAAGGGGACTCCGCCTACGAGCAGTACTTC. Translating it yields CASSQGDSAYEQYF.